One sample yielded the 20 T cell receptor beta chains listed below, sequenced in a study of coeliac disease (dated by TCRdb to the early 2020s). Receptor libraries were prepared by the immunoSEQ multiplex PCR assay. Drawn from immuneACCESS, this table holds only the in-frame rearrangements with V and J called that TCRdb kept. Clones are partly lost; checked studies trace under half to an unresolved V gene and leave the rest unexplained. Present in this sample are 5,400 or so clones, 54% of which were seen just once. Under 6.5% of the sample is taken by the ten largest. The specimen sequenced was intraepithelial lymphocytes from the gut. Reading the label with the study, this specimen's cell subset or site is: intraepithelial cell (IEC) fraction of small intestinal biopsy. Receptors originate from a woman in her twenties or thirties with active celiac disease.

The chain recombines TRBV4-2 with TRBJ2-7; 7 nucleotides match TRBD2. After removal of 5 bases from V and 1 base from J, the junction contained 5 bases not matched to a gene. The germline CDR1 and CDR2 sequences are LGHNA and YNFKEQ. CDR3 size: 14 residues. As DNA, the CDR3 is TGTGCCAGCAGCGCCTATAGCGGGTCCTACGAGCAGTACTTC. It encodes CASSAYSGSYEQYF.

CDR3 sequence: CASSPGQGRTQPQHF. CDR3 coding DNA: TGTGCCAGTAGTCCGGGACAGGGGAGGACTCAGCCCCAGCATTTT. The chain has TRBV19 and TRBJ1-5; TRBD1 matches at 10 bases. The CDR3 totals 15 residues. The germline gives CDR1 LNHDA, CDR2 SQIVND (reference sequence). J gave up 6 bases and V 5 bases, and 7 bases lay outside the gene matches.

By share, this clone ranks as medium-sized (0.01 to 0.1%). The rearrangement uses TRBV28 and TRBJ1-5; tentatively, D is TRBD1 (6 bases). CDR1 is MDHEN and CDR2 is SYDVKM in the germline V gene. The V end was cut by 3 bases, the J end by 0 bases, with 30 bases between. This CDR3 has 22 amino acids. The CDR3 is CASSFLTKPPTGVLYSNQPQHF. In DNA, the CDR3 is TGTGCCAGCAGTTTCCTAACCAAGCCACCGACAGGAGTCCTGTATAGCAATCAGCCCCAGCATTTT.

Of note for this clone: Compared with germline, one end of the junction differs, possibly owing to a read error. The V and J genes are TRBV30 and TRBJ1-1, with D perhaps matching TRBD1 (5 bases). Germline assignment: CDR1 GTSNPN and CDR2 SVGIG (reference sequence). The CDR3 is 13 residues long. CDR3 nucleotides: TGTGCCTGGAGCGGGGCCGGGGGGACTGAAGCTCTCTTT. Its translation is CAWSGAGGTEALF.

This clone was seen a single time. The rearrangement joins TRBV7-7 to TRBJ2-7; a possible D gene is TRBD2 (6 bases). In germline, CDR1 is SSHAT, CDR2 FNYEAQ (reference sequence). The V end was cut by 1 base, the J end by 0 bases, with 7 bases between. The CDR3 loop spans 14 amino acids. The CDR3 coding sequence is TGTGCCAGCAGCTTAGACGGGAGCTCCTACGAGCAGTACTTC. It is translated as CASSLDGSSYEQYF.

The rearrangement joins TRBV18 to TRBJ2-7; a weak D match, TRBD2 (5 bases). This CDR3 comprises 14 residues. CDR1 and CDR2 (germline): KGHSH, LQKENI. V lost 2 bases to trimming and J lost 7 bases, with 15 bases between them. CDR3 loop: CASSPSSGLGEQYF. CDR3 in DNA: TGTGCCAGCTCACCATCTTCAGGACTCGGGGAGCAGTACTTC.

V usage is TRBV30 and J usage is TRBJ1-2, with 8 bases that match TRBD1. Germline loops: CDR1 GTSNPN, CDR2 SVGIG (reference sequence). The trim removed 3 bases at V and 4 bases at J, leaving 7 bases unmatched. The CDR3 is made up of 14 amino acids. CDR3 in amino acids: CAWRNRGRGYGYTF. The DNA of the CDR3 is TGTGCCTGGAGGAACAGGGGGAGAGGCTATGGCTACACCTTC.

This clone occurred a few times. The CDR3: CASSPRDRDYGYTF. Here the CDR3 DNA reads TGTGCCAGCAGCCCCCGGGACAGGGATTATGGCTACACCTTC. The chain links TRBV6-6 to TRBJ1-2; TRBD1 agrees at 9 bases. Germline assignment: CDR1 MNHNY and CDR2 SVGAGI (reference sequence). Trimming removed 6 bases from V and 5 bases from J; junction bases left unmatched: 7. This CDR3 comprises 14 residues.

The V gene is TRBV20-1, the J gene TRBJ1-1; D perhaps matches TRBD1 (5 bases). Germline lookup yields CDR1 DFQATT and CDR2 SNEGSKA (reference sequence). V was cut by 6 bases and J by 6 bases, with 11 bases left in between. The CDR3 length is 11 residues. CDR3 in amino acids: CSAETVPEAFF. CDR3 DNA sequence: TGCAGTGCGGAGACAGTCCCTGAAGCTTTCTTT.

V usage is TRBV7-3 and J usage is TRBJ2-6; TRBD1 agrees at 8 bases. The CDR3 has 18 amino acids. Germline CDR1 SGHTA, CDR2 FQGTGA. J lost 0 bases, V lost 3 bases, and 7 bases had no gene match. The CDR3 region has the DNA TGTGCCAGCAGCTTGACAGGGGTCCCTTACTCTGGGGCCAACGTCCTGACTTTC. This sequence encodes CASSLTGVPYSGANVLTF.

This chain uses TRBV4-2 with TRBJ2-2; D possibly corresponds to TRBD2 (7 bases). This CDR3 spans 18 amino acids. Trimming left V 0 bases short and J 0 bases short, with 14 bases between. Germline V CDR1 and CDR2: LGHNA, YNFKEQ. CDR3 sequence reads: CASSQDFAGGPNTGELFF. The CDR3 DNA is TGTGCCAGCAGCCAAGATTTTGCCGGGGGGCCGAACACCGGGGAGCTGTTTTTT.

The chain recombines TRBV5-1 with TRBJ2-3; a possible D gene is TRBD2 (5 bases). V was clipped by 1 base and J by 0 bases, with 9 bases between them. The CDR3 covers 15 residues. Germline CDR1 SGHRS, CDR2 YFSETQ. CDR3 residues: CASSLSGASTDTQYF. DNA for the CDR3: TGCGCCAGCAGCTTGAGCGGCGCGAGCACAGATACGCAGTATTTT.

The genes are TRBV15 and TRBJ1-3; 7 bases align to TRBD1. The length of the CDR3 is 15 residues. V lost 5 bases, J lost 0 bases, and 4 bases stayed unmatched. Germline V gene lookup returns CDR1 LNHNV and CDR2 YYDKDF (reference sequence). CDR3 residues: CATSRDRFSGNTIYF. For the CDR3, the DNA is TGTGCCACCAGCCGGGACAGATTCTCTGGAAACACCATATATTTT.

A few counts support this clone. The V gene is TRBV6-6, the J gene TRBJ2-7; D ambiguous. CDR1 MNHNY and CDR2 SVGAGI come from the germline V gene (reference sequence). Trimming shortened V by 4 bases and J by 9 bases, and 10 bases separated the two germline ends. CDR3 length: 11 amino acids. The CDR3 sequence: CASSSSFWQYF. The CDR3 nucleotides are TGTGCCAGCAGTTCGAGCTTTTGGCAGTACTTC.

The genes are TRBV11-2 and TRBJ2-3; TRBD1 matches 7 bases. Trimming removed 5 bases from V and 3 bases from J; junction bases left unmatched: 8. The CDR3 length is 15 residues. Germline lookup yields CDR1 SGHAT and CDR2 FQNNGV. CDR3 residues: CASSPGTAITDTQYF. DNA of the CDR3: TGTGCCAGCAGCCCTGGGACAGCGATTACAGATACGCAGTATTTT.

The V and J genes are TRBV15 and TRBJ2-7, with D possibly TRBD1 on 5 matching bases. Germline CDR1 is LNHNV and CDR2 is YYDKDF (reference sequence). The CDR3 consists of 14 residues. V gave up 3 bases and J gave up 0 bases, with 9 bases separating them. CDR3 coding DNA: TGTGCCACCAGCAGGGACACCTTCTCCTACGAGCAGTACTTC. Encoded protein: CATSRDTFSYEQYF.

In its sample, this clone was seen a few times. CDR3 in amino acids: CASSVAGTGSYEQYF. CDR3 DNA: TGTGCCAGCAGCGTAGCCGGGACAGGGTCTTACGAGCAGTACTTC. This chain links TRBV9 with TRBJ2-7; 9 bases are a match to TRBD1. The germline CDR1 and CDR2 sequences are SGDLS and YYNGEE. The CDR3 length is 15 residues. The junction had 5 bases not matched to a gene; V was cut back by 0 bases and J by 4 bases.

The rearrangement uses TRBV14 and TRBJ2-7; D is perhaps TRBD1 (5 bases). Between the trimmed V and J ends, which lost 1 base and 6 bases, there was a span of 10 bases. The germline V gene has CDR1 SGHDN and CDR2 FVKESK. The CDR3 has 13 residues. As DNA, the CDR3 is TGTGCCAGCAGCCAAGTCCAGGGTAGCGAGCAGTACTTC. This codes for CASSQVQGSEQYF.

The chain joins TRBV7-8 to TRBJ1-1; D gene ambiguous. Trimming left V 1 base short and J 0 bases short, with 12 bases between. This CDR3 is 16 amino acids long. CDR1 and CDR2 from the germline V gene are SGHVS and FQNEAQ. This chain's CDR3 is CASSLVWSGLNTEAFF. The CDR3 DNA follows: TGTGCCAGCAGCTTAGTTTGGTCTGGGCTGAACACTGAAGCTTTCTTT.

The chain couples TRBV27 to TRBJ2-5; D perhaps matches TRBD1 (5 bases). The CDR3 length is 13 residues. Germline V gene data show CDR1 as MNHEY and CDR2 as SMNVEV (reference sequence). V was pared by 1 base and J by 13 bases, with 16 bases between. In DNA, the CDR3 is TGTGCCAGCAGTTTATGGAAGGGGATAATCCCGTACTTC. This gives the protein CASSLWKGIIPYF.